This T cell receptor beta chain was observed in a study of blood T cell repertoires in COVID-19. Libraries were prepared by immunoSEQ multiplex PCR; TCRdb keeps only in-frame clonotypes and omits some of them. The sample lists 140,000 to 150,000 clones; around 83% were seen once. CDR3 length: 17 residues. Per the germline V gene, CDR1 is SGDLS and CDR2 is YYNGEE. V shed 0 bases and J 2 bases; nucleotides not matched to a gene: 4. The clonotype comes from a woman aged 45-65 years who had been exposed to COVID-19. The sequenced sample was PBMCs or T cells enriched from blood (not recorded which). The chain employs TRBV9 and TRBJ2-3; 12 bases map to TRBD2. CDR3 sequence reads: CASSVEASGGDTDTQYF. CDR3 DNA sequence: TGTGCCAGCAGCGTAGAGGCTAGCGGGGGGGACACAGATACGCAGTATTTT.